A single T cell receptor (beta chain) is shown here with its context. The data were obtained in a study of T-cell reconstitution after alpha-beta-depleted transplantation in children. The TCRbeta library was prepared with unique molecular identifiers. From the PCR reads, TCRdb called clonotypes with MiXCR, one entry per CDR3 protein. The sample holds 250,000 to 350,000 distinct CDR3 sequences, about a tenth seen once. The CDR3 contains 16 residues. Trimming removed 0 bases from V and 2 bases from J, with 14 bases in between. Germline V CDR1 and CDR2: SGHTS, YDEGEE. This sequence was found in a human donor who donated a stem cell graft to a child with SCID. Sequenced material: PBMCs from the stem cell graft donor, taken from the stem cell graft. The chain has TRBV5-8 and TRBJ1-2, with D unresolved. The CDR3 here is CASSLGNPTPNYGYTF. The CDR3 DNA is TGTGCCAGCAGCTTGGGAAATCCGACACCAAACTATGGCTACACCTTC.